These 5 T cell receptor beta chains share one sample of origin, sequenced in a study of cytomegalovirus exposure and HLA in healthy donors. It was with 60 Vbeta and 13 Jbeta primers that the PCR ran. Here immunoSEQ multiplex PCR was the method, and the copy in TCRdb shows in-frame clones only, minus some. The sample has 130,000 to 150,000 clones, 65% to 75% seen once; the top ten hold around 4%. Sequencing input: PBMCs. The receptor set was obtained from a man between 60 and 75 years old in good health and CMV-seronegative.

The genes are TRBV7-2 and TRBJ1-2, with TRBD1 matching 8 bases. CDR1 SGHTA and CDR2 FQGNSA come from the germline V gene. Trimming took 3 bases from V and 7 from J; bases not matched to a gene: 7. The CDR3 is 14 residues long. Here the CDR3 reads CASSFETGVVGYTF. In DNA, the CDR3 is TGTGCCAGCAGCTTTGAGACAGGGGTTGTTGGCTACACCTTC.

This sequence joins TRBV5-6 and TRBJ2-1; TRBD1 might be the D (5 bases). Looked up from germline, CDR1 is SGHDT and CDR2 is YYEEEE. The V gene lost 1 base and the J gene lost 12 bases, with 11 bases spanning the gap. This CDR3 has 12 residues. CDR3 DNA: TGTGCCAGCAGCTTGCCCCAGGGTCTGCAGTTCTTC. It codes for CASSLPQGLQFF.

V and J are TRBV6-5 and TRBJ2-3; weak D call: TRBD1 (6 bases). Germline V lookup: CDR1 MNHEY, CDR2 SVGAGI. The V gene lost 6 bases and the J gene lost 1 base, with 8 bases spanning the gap. The CDR3 runs 13 residues. CDR3 DNA sequence: TGTGCCAGCAGCCGGACAGGCACAGATACGCAGTATTTT. As protein: CASSRTGTDTQYF.

This clone was seen a single time. The genes are TRBV5-6 and TRBJ2-3; perhaps TRBD1 as D (6 bases). V lost 4 bases, J lost 7 bases, and 19 bases lay in between. Germline-derived CDR1 and CDR2 are SGHDT and YYEEEE. This CDR3 region has 15 residues. This chain's CDR3 is CASSRGPTGPNTQYF. CDR3 DNA sequence: TGTGCCAGCAGCCGAGGCCCGACAGGACCAAATACGCAGTATTTT.

The J gene is TRBJ2-1, the V gene TRBV29-1, with 8 bases aligning to TRBD1. Trimming cost V 3 bases and J 4 bases; bases outside gene matches: 8. CDR1 and CDR2 (germline): SQVTM, ANQGSEA. The CDR3 has 15 residues. This CDR3 reads CSVEVRGTGYNEQFF. CDR3 nucleotide sequence: TGCAGCGTTGAGGTCCGCGGGACAGGATACAATGAGCAGTTCTTC.